The 28 T cell receptor beta chains in this list originate from one sample, sequenced in a study of T cell responses to AZD1222 COVID-19 vaccine. Sequenced by immunoSEQ multiplex PCR; TCRdb stores in-frame clones only, minus some. The data contain 120,000 or so clones, roughly 88% of them singletons. Specimen: peripheral blood, collected 28 days after the second AZD1222 dose. Source of these receptors: an adult who received the AZD1222 COVID-19 vaccine.

V usage is TRBV19 and J usage is TRBJ1-5; D might be TRBD1 (5 bases). Germline V gives CDR1 LNHDA, CDR2 SQIVND (reference sequence). This CDR3 comprises 16 residues. Deletions cut 0 bases from V and 6 bases from J, with 15 bases between. The CDR3 sequence is CASSIDGGKRGQPQHF. The CDR3 coding sequence is TGTGCCAGTAGTATAGATGGGGGGAAAAGGGGTCAGCCCCAGCATTTT.

The chain uses TRBV5-1 and TRBJ1-2; no clear D. From germline, CDR1 is SGHRS and CDR2 YFSETQ. V lost 5 bases to trimming and J lost 9 bases, with 17 bases between them. The CDR3 extends over 13 amino acids. CDR3 amino acids: CASSSDPEGSYTF. CDR3 in DNA: TGCGCCAGCAGTTCCGACCCGGAGGGAAGCTACACCTTC.

This clone was counted once. This chain links TRBV6-5 with TRBJ1-2; D is possibly TRBD1 (6 bases). The CDR3 loop spans 14 amino acids. V shed 7 bases and J shed 2 bases, with 14 bases lying between them. Looked up from germline, CDR1 is MNHEY and CDR2 is SVGAGI. The CDR3 DNA is TGTGCCAGCACGCGCTACCAGGGGAACTATGGCTACACCTTC. Its protein product is CASTRYQGNYGYTF.

This clone was detected once. CDR3 sequence (DNA): TGTGCCAGCAGCTTTGACAGGGGGTTTAATTCACCCCTCCACTTT. Translated, it gives CASSFDRGFNSPLHF. The chain uses TRBV5-4 and TRBJ1-6, with TRBD1 matching over 9 bases. The CDR3 consists of 15 residues. Germline CDR1 reads SGHNT; CDR2 reads YYREEE (reference sequence). Trimming at V came to 2 bases and at J to 6 bases, leaving 3 bases not matched to a gene.

V is TRBV15 and J is TRBJ1-2; TRBD1 agrees at 7 bases. The germline V gene encodes CDR1 LNHNV and CDR2 YYDKDF (reference sequence). The CDR3 loop spans 16 amino acids. V shed 5 bases and J 8 bases; nucleotides not matched to a gene: 17. The CDR3 is CATSRTTQRGQEGYTF. The DNA for the CDR3 is TGTGCCACCAGCCGAACTACCCAGAGGGGGCAGGAGGGCTACACCTTC.

The rearrangement joins TRBV11-2 to TRBJ2-1, with D unclear. Trimming pared 3 bases from V and 0 bases from J, leaving 6 bases between. The CDR3 sequence is 14 residues long. CDR1 is SGHAT, CDR2 FQNNGV, per germline. CDR3 region: CASSFGSSYNEQFF. CDR3 sequence (DNA): TGTGCCAGCAGCTTTGGCAGCTCCTACAATGAGCAGTTCTTC.

This rearrangement joins TRBV7-9 to TRBJ2-7; 10 positions agree with TRBD1. This CDR3 has 14 amino acids. Germline CDR1 reads SEHNR; CDR2 reads FQNEAQ (reference sequence). After removal of 5 bases from V and 5 bases from J, the junction contained 6 bases not matched to a gene. The CDR3 reads CASSAWDRGNEQYF. For the CDR3, the DNA is TGTGCCAGCAGCGCTTGGGACAGGGGCAACGAGCAGTACTTC.

The gene calls are TRBV18 and TRBJ1-6; 9 bases match TRBD1. The CDR3 is 13 residues long. V shed 5 bases and J 10 bases; nucleotides not matched to a gene: 3. Germline lookup yields CDR1 KGHSH and CDR2 LQKENI. The CDR3, as DNA: TGTGCCAGCTCAAGACAGGGGGAATCACCCCTCCACTTT. This codes for CASSRQGESPLHF.

The CDR3 spells CASSLGGKTSSDSNQPQHF. The CDR3 nucleotides are TGTGCCAGCAGCTTAGGCGGCAAGACTTCTTCGGACAGCAATCAGCCCCAGCATTTT. The V gene is TRBV11-2, the J gene TRBJ1-5; D gene unclear. Between the trimmed V and J ends, which lost 1 base and 1 base, there was a span of 20 bases. This CDR3 is built from 19 residues. In germline, CDR1 is SGHAT, CDR2 FQNNGV.

The chain combines TRBV11-2 with TRBJ2-2; 13 nucleotides agree with TRBD2. The CDR3 consists of 16 residues. V shed 5 bases, J shed 3 bases, and the junction held 3 bases outside the gene matches. CDR1 and CDR2 from the germline V gene are SGHAT and FQNNGV. Here the CDR3 reads CASSKGLAGHTGELFF. The CDR3 DNA reads TGTGCCAGCAGCAAGGGACTAGCGGGGCACACCGGGGAGCTGTTTTTT.

This rearrangement joins TRBV28 to TRBJ2-7, with D perhaps matching TRBD1 or TRBD2 (6 bases each). The CDR3 loop spans 15 amino acids. V was trimmed by 1 base and J by 3 bases, leaving 13 bases between them. The germline gives CDR1 MDHEN, CDR2 SYDVKM. The CDR3 sequence is CASSLSSGAGYEQYF. In DNA form, the CDR3 reads TGTGCCAGCAGTTTATCTTCGGGGGCGGGCTACGAGCAGTACTTC.

This clone was observed a few times. The chain joins TRBV7-6 to TRBJ1-1; tentatively, D is TRBD1 (5 bases). Germline V gene lookup returns CDR1 SGHVS and CDR2 FNYEAQ. The CDR3 is made up of 15 amino acids. Trimming took off 4 bases at V and 6 bases at J, with 18 bases between the two ends. This chain's CDR3 is CASSSHWGDSSEAFF. The CDR3 DNA sequence: TGTGCCAGCAGCTCACATTGGGGGGACTCTTCTGAAGCTTTCTTT.

The chain has TRBV7-8 and TRBJ1-2, with D uncertain. CDR1 and CDR2 from the germline V gene are SGHVS and FQNEAQ. The CDR3 length is 14 residues. Deletions cut 1 base from V and 5 bases from J, with 11 bases between. In DNA form, the CDR3 reads TGTGCCAGCAGCTTAGAGGCAGACCGTTATGGCTACACCTTC. Protein sequence: CASSLEADRYGYTF. The whole variable domain, remainder taken from reference TRBV7-8 and TRBJ1-2, is GAGVSQSPRYKVAKRGQDVALRCDPISGHVSLFWYQQALGQGPEFLTYFQNEAQLDKSGLPSDRFFAERPEGSVSTLKIQRTQQEDSAVYLCASSLEADRYGYTFGSGTRLTVV.

The CDR3: CASSLTDSYEQYF. CDR3 coding DNA: TGTGCCAGCAGCTTGACGGACTCCTACGAGCAGTACTTC. This chain connects TRBV5-6 to TRBJ2-7; no reliable D call. There are 13 residues in the CDR3. Looked up from germline, CDR1 is SGHDT and CDR2 is YYEEEE. Trimming pared 1 base from V and 0 bases from J, leaving 5 bases between.

The rearrangement uses TRBV13 and TRBJ2-3; possible D gene TRBD2, 6 bases. The CDR3 spans 14 residues. Trimming removed 3 bases at V and 3 bases at J, with 10 bases between. Germline CDR1 PRHDT, CDR2 FYEKMQ (reference sequence). CDR3 residues: CASSLGGATDTQYF. The CDR3 DNA reads as TGTGCCAGCAGCTTGGGCGGGGCTACAGATACGCAGTATTTT.

This clone was seen only once. Here the CDR3 reads CAISGQDTEAFF. The DNA for the CDR3 is TGTGCCATCAGTGGTCAGGACACTGAAGCTTTCTTT. This chain joins TRBV10-3 and TRBJ1-1, with D unresolved. The CDR3 consists of 12 residues. Germline CDR1 is ENHRY and CDR2 is SYGVKD. Trimming took off 4 bases at V and 3 bases at J, with 6 bases between the two ends.

The chain couples TRBV7-2 to TRBJ2-2; TRBD1 agrees at 7 bases. Germline CDR1 and CDR2: SGHTA and FQGNSA. The CDR3 has 16 amino acids. J lost 1 base, V lost 3 bases, and 5 bases had no gene match. Written as DNA, the CDR3 is TGTGCCAGCAGCTTGCTGACAGGGCAGAACACCGGGGAGCTGTTTTTT. This codes for CASSLLTGQNTGELFF.

A few counts support this clone. The chain has TRBV19 and TRBJ2-7; D may correspond to TRBD1 or TRBD2 (6 bases each). Deletions cut 5 bases from V and 3 bases from J, with 14 bases between. This CDR3 comprises 14 residues. CDR1 is LNHDA and CDR2 is SQIVND in the germline V gene (reference sequence). The CDR3 region is CASSVGGTFYEQYF. The CDR3 region has the DNA TGTGCCAGTAGTGTTGGGGGGACATTCTACGAGCAGTACTTC. Full variable domain (missing parts from reference TRBV19 and TRBJ2-7): DGGITQSPKYLFRKEGQNVTLSCEQNLNHDAMYWYRQDPGQGLRLIYYSQIVNDFQKGDIAEGYSVSREKKESFPLTVTSAQKNPTAFYLCASSVGGTFYEQYFGPGTRLTVT.

The chain recombines TRBV2 with TRBJ2-5; the match to TRBD2 covers 13 bases. Germline CDR1 reads SNHLY; CDR2 reads FYNNEI. Unmatched junction bases numbered 10, after V lost 7 bases and J lost 5 bases. The CDR3 consists of 16 residues. The CDR3 reads CASKLAGGEKDETQYF. In DNA form, the CDR3 reads TGTGCCAGCAAACTAGCGGGGGGGGAAAAGGATGAGACCCAGTACTTC.

The chain recombines TRBV3-1 (or the pseudogene TRBV3-2) with TRBJ2-7; D is ambiguous. The CDR3 sequence is 14 residues long. Per germline, CDR1 LGHDT and CDR2 YNNKEL (reference sequence). Trimming took 6 bases from V and 6 from J, leaving 18 bases between them. The CDR3 DNA follows: TGTGCCAGCAGTCAATGGAATGGTCTAGGCGAGCAGTACTTC. It is translated as CASSQWNGLGEQYF.

This rearrangement joins TRBV15 to TRBJ2-5; D gene uncertain. Germline V lookup: CDR1 LNHNV, CDR2 YYDKDF (reference sequence). The ends were cut back, 5 bases at V and 5 bases at J, with 21 bases in the middle. The CDR3 has 16 amino acids. CDR3: CATSQGKGSRLETQYF. The CDR3 coding sequence is TGTGCCACCAGCCAAGGGAAGGGCAGTCGCCTTGAGACCCAGTACTTC.

This chain connects TRBV30 to TRBJ1-5, with no clear D. The CDR3 has 13 residues. Trimming took 1 base from V and 5 from J, leaving 9 bases between them. Germline V gene lookup returns CDR1 GTSNPN and CDR2 SVGIG (reference sequence). The CDR3 is CAWSGSPDQPQHF. DNA for the CDR3: TGTGCCTGGAGTGGGAGTCCGGATCAGCCCCAGCATTTT. Together with reference TRBV30 and TRBJ1-5, the CDR3 gives the full variable domain: SQTIHQWPATLVQPVGSPLSLECTVEGTSNPNLYWYRQAAGRGLQLLFYSVGIGQISSEVPQNLSASRPQDRQFILSSKKLLLSDSGFYLCAWSGSPDQPQHFGDGTRLSIL.

The chain has TRBV3-1 (or the pseudogene TRBV3-2) and TRBJ1-2; D may be TRBD1 (5 bases). The germline V gene encodes CDR1 LGHDT and CDR2 YNNKEL (reference sequence). The CDR3 has 14 amino acids. Between the trimmed V and J ends, which lost 4 bases and 3 bases, there was a span of 12 bases. CDR3 nucleotides: TGTGCCAGCAGCCGACGACAGCCCGACTATGGCTACACCTTC. It yields the protein CASSRRQPDYGYTF.

This chain connects TRBV11-3 to TRBJ1-1; 8 bases map to TRBD1. This CDR3 region has 14 residues. Germline V gene data show CDR1 as SGHNT and CDR2 as YENEEA. The J segment lost 4 bases and the V segment lost 5 bases, leaving 6 bases of the junction unmatched. The CDR3 loop is CASSLQGVGTEAFF. The CDR3 coding sequence is TGTGCCAGCAGCCTACAGGGGGTCGGCACTGAAGCTTTCTTT.

This rearrangement joins TRBV2 to TRBJ1-5, with a possible D match to TRBD1 (5 bases). This CDR3 contains 15 residues. CDR1 is SNHLY, CDR2 FYNNEI, per germline. V was clipped by 7 bases and J by 7 bases, with 20 bases between them. CDR3 sequence: CASTPRQGRGQPQHF. In DNA, the CDR3 is TGTGCCAGCACCCCCAGGCAGGGCCGGGGACAGCCCCAGCATTTT.

J is TRBJ1-4 and V is TRBV27; weak D call: TRBD1 (6 bases). The V gene's germline CDR1 is MNHEY and CDR2 SMNVEV (reference sequence). V lost 5 bases and J lost 8, with 24 bases in between. The CDR3 extends over 17 amino acids. As DNA, the CDR3 is TGTGCCAGCAGTAGAGCAGCTATAGGGGGGCTAAGGGAAAAACTGTTTTTT. Its protein is CASSRAAIGGLREKLFF.

This chain links TRBV10-3 with TRBJ1-2, with TRBD1 as a possible D gene (6 bases). The CDR3 sequence is 15 residues long. V lost 3 bases and J lost 8, with 19 bases in between. Germline V lookup: CDR1 ENHRY, CDR2 SYGVKD. The CDR3 sequence is CAISEGRALQGGYTF. The CDR3 coding sequence is TGTGCCATCAGTGAAGGTAGGGCCCTCCAGGGGGGCTACACCTTC.

The chain links TRBV4-3 to TRBJ1-1, with D unresolved. CDR1 and CDR2 (germline): LGHNA, YSLEER. With 4 bases removed from V and 0 bases from J, the gap between germline ends came to 12 bases. The CDR3 runs to 15 residues. The CDR3 nucleotides are TGCGCCAGCAGCCCCGCCCCAACTATGAACACTGAAGCTTTCTTT. Its protein product is CASSPAPTMNTEAFF.